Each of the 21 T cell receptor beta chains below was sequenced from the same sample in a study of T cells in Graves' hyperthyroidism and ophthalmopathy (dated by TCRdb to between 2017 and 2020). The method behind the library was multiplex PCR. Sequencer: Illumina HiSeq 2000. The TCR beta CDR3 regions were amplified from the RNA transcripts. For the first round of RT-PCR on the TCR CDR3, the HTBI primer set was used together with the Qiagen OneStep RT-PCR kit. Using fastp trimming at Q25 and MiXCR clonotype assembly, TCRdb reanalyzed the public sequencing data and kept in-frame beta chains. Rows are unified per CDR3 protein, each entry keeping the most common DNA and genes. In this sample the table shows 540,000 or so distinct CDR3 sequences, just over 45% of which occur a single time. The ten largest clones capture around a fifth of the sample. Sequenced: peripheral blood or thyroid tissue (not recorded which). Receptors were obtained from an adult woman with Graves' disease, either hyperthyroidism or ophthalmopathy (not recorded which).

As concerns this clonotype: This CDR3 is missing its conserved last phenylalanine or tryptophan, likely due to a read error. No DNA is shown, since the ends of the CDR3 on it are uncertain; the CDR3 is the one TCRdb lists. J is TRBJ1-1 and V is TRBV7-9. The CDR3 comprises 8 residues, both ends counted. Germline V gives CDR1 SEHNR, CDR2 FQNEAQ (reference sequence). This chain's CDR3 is CASSSSSG.

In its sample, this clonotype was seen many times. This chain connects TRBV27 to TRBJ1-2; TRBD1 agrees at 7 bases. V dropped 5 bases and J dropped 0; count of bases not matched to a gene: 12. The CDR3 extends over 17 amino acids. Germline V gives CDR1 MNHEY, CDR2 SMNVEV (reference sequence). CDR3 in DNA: TGTGCCAGCAGTCCACCTCCGGGACAGCGCTCTAACTATGGCTACACCTTC. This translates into CASSPPPGQRSNYGYTF.

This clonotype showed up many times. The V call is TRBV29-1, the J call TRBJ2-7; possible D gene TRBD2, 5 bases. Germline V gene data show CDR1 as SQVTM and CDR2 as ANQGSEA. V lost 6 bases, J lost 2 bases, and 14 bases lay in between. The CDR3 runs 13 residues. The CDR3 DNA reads TGCAGCGTCGTATGGACTGAGCCCTACGAGCAGTACTTC. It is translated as CSVVWTEPYEQYF.

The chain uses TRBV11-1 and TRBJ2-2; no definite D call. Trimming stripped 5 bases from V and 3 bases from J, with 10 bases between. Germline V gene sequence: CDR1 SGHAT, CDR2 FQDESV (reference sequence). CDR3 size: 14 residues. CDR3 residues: CASSPSLYTGELFF. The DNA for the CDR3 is TGTGCCAGCAGCCCCTCACTCTACACCGGGGAGCTGTTTTTT.

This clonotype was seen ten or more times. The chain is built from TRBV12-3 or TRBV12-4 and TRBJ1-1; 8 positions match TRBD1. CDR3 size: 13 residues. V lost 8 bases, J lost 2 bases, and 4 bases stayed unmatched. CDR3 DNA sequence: TGTGCCAGCCTCGACAGGGGAAACACTGAAGCTTTCTTT. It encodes CASLDRGNTEAFF.

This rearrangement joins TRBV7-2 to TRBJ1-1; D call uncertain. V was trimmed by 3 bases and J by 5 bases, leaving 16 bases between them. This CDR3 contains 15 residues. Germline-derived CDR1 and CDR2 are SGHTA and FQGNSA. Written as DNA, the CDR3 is TGTGCCAGCAGCTTGATGGGGAAGGCCGGAACTGAAGCTTTCTTT. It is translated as CASSLMGKAGTEAFF.

Here the CDR3 reads CACPGQGSVYEQYF. CDR3 nucleotide sequence: TGTGCCTGCCCGGGACAGGGCTCCGTCTACGAGCAGTACTTC. The chain combines TRBV30 with TRBJ2-7, with TRBD1 matching 9 bases. The CDR3 extends over 14 amino acids. Germline V gene sequence: CDR1 GTSNPN, CDR2 SVGIG (reference sequence). The ends lost 6 bases at V and 3 bases at J; junction bases unmatched: 9.

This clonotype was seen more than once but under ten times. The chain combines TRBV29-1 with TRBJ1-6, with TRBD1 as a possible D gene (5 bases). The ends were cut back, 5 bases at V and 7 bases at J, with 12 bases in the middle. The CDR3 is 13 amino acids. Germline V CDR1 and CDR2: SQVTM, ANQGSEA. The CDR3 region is CSVSGTRNSPLHF. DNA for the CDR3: TGCAGCGTTTCAGGGACGAGGAATTCACCCCTCCACTTT.

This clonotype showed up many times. This CDR3 reads CASRFTSGSYEQYF. CDR3 sequence (DNA): TGTGCCAGCAGGTTCACTAGCGGGAGTTACGAGCAGTACTTC. The V call is TRBV6-6, the J call TRBJ2-7, with 11 bases matching TRBD2. The trim removed 6 bases at V and 4 bases at J, leaving 5 bases unmatched. The CDR3 loop spans 14 amino acids. The germline CDR1 and CDR2 sequences are MNHNY and SVGAGI (reference sequence).

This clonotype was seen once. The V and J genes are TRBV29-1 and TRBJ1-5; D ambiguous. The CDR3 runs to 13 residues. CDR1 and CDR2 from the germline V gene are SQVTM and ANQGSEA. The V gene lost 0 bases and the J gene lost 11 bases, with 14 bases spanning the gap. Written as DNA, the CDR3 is TGCAGCGTTGAAGATCGAGAAGCAGAGACCCAGCATTTT. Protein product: CSVEDREAETQHF.

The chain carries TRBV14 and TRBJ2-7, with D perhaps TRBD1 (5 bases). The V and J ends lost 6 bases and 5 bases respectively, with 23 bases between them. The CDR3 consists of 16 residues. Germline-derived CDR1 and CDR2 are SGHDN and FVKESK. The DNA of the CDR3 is TGTGCCAGCAGGGGTGACAGCGAAAACCAGGGTAACGAGCAGTACTTC. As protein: CASRGDSENQGNEQYF.

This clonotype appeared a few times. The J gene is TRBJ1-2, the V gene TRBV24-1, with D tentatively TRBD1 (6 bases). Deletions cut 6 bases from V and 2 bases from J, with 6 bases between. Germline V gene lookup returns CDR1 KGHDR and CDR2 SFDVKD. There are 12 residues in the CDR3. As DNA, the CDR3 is TGTGCCACCAGTACAGGGAACTATGGCTACACCTTC. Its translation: CATSTGNYGYTF.

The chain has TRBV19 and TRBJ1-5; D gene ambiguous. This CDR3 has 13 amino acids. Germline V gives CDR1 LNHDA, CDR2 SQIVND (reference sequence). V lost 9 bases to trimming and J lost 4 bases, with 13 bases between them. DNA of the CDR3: TGTGCCAGCCAGCCCCCGGGGAATCAGCCCCAGCATTTT. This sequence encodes CASQPPGNQPQHF.

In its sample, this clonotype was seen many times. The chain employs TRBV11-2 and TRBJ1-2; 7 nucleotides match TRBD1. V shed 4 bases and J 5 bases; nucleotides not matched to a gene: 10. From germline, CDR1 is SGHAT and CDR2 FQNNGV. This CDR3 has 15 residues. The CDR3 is CASSSTPGQRYGYTF. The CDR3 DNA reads TGTGCCAGCAGCTCAACTCCGGGACAGCGATATGGCTACACCTTC.

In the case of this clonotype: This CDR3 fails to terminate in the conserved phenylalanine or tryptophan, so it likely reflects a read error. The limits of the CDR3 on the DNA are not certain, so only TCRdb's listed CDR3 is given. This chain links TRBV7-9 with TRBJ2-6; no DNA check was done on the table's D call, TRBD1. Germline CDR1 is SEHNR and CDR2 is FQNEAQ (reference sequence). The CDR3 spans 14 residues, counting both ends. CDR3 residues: CASSFRTGTTNWNT.

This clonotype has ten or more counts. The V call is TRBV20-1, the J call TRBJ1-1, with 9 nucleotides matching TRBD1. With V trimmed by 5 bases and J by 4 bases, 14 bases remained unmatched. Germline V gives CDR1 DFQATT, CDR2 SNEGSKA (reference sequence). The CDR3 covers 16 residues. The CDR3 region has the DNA TGCAGTGCTTATCCCGGGACAGGGAAGGTGAGCACTGAAGCTTTCTTT. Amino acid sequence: CSAYPGTGKVSTEAFF.

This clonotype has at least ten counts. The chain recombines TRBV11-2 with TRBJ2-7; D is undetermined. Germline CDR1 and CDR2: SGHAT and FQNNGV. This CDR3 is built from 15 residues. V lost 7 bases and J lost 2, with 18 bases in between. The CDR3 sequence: CASTPGGEVPYEQYF. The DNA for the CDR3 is TGTGCCAGCACCCCTGGCGGAGAGGTTCCCTACGAGCAGTACTTC.

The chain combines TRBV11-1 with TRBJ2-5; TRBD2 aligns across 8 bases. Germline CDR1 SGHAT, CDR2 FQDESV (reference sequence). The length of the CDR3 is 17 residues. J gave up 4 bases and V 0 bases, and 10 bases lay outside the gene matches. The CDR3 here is CASSLAGAGDGGETQYF. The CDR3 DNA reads TGTGCCAGCAGCTTAGCTGGAGCGGGAGATGGGGGAGAGACCCAGTACTTC.

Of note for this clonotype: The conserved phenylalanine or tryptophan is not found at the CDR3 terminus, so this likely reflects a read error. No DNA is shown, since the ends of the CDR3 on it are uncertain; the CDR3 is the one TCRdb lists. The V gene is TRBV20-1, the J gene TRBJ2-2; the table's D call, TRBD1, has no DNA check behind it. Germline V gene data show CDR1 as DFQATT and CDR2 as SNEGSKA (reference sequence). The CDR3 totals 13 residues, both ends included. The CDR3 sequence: CSSVDRVAGELVV.

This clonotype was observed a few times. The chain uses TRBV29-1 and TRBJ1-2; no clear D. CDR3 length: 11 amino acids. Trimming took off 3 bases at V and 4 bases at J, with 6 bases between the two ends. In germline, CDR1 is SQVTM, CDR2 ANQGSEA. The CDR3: CSVDVTYGYTF. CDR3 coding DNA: TGCAGCGTTGACGTCACCTATGGCTACACCTTC.

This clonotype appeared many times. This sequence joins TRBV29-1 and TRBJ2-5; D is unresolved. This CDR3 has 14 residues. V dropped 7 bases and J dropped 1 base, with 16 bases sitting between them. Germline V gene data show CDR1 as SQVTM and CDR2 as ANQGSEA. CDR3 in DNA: TGCAGCGGAAACGGCCCTCTGGCCCAAGAGACCCAGTACTTC. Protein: CSGNGPLAQETQYF.